This section outlines one T cell receptor (beta chain) sequence together with its context. Its target is not known. V dropped 4 bases and J dropped 5; count of bases not matched to a gene: 10. Germline assignment: CDR1 SGDLS and CDR2 YYNGEE. CDR3 size: 15 residues. These data originate in a study of shared clonotypes between healthy human individuals. Whole-study context: Three plates each covered CD4 naive and memory; CD8 naive two, CD8 memory one. Study-level findings and limits: The study found lower generation probabilities in non-shared clonotypes than in those shared by all four donors. The represented genetic and exposure-history diversity was limited by the small number of donors.

Clones were sequenced by immunoSEQ multiplex PCR, and TCRdb holds only the in-frame ones, with some missing. Found here are approximately 1.4 million clones, roughly 98% of them singletons; the top ten hold less than 0.55%. This clonotype was sampled from a man aged 25-45 years in good health. This chain uses TRBV9 with TRBJ2-5; 8 bases are a match to TRBD1. Specimen: naive CD4+ T cells sorted from blood. Noted subset: CD45RA+ positively selected. In DNA, the CDR3 is TGTGCCAGCAGCACAGGACAGGGATTGTACGAGACCCAGTACTTC. This codes for CASSTGQGLYETQYF.